The entry that follows covers one T cell receptor beta chain sequence. The data are from a study of T cell repertoires in cytomegalovirus infection. V lost 9 bases, J lost 7 bases, and 7 bases stayed unmatched. Germline CDR1 is MNHNY and CDR2 is SVGAGI (reference sequence). The CDR3 is 14 amino acids. TCRdb passed the reads through MiXCR, listing each CDR3 protein once. This table has fewer than 350,000 distinct CDR3 sequences, roughly 9.5% appearing once. The source is a human donor in good health (CMV status not recorded). Some clones in this sample may be carry-over from other donors' samples. The sequenced material came from PBMCs. The chain joins TRBV6-6 to TRBJ2-3; the match to TRBD2 covers 13 bases. In nucleotides, the CDR3 is TGTGCCAGTACTACTAGCGGGGGGGCGTATACGCAGTATTTT. Its translation is CASTTSGGAYTQYF.